These T cell receptor beta chains were read from a single sample in a study of early T cells in non-severe SARS-CoV-2 infection. TCRdb re-analysed the 5' RACE reads in MiXCR, keeping a single row per CDR3 protein. Of approximately 74,000 distinct CDR3 sequences in the sample, 13% to 15% were seen once. Specimen: whole blood. All receptors come from an adult who was a healthcare worker with PCR-confirmed SARS-CoV-2 infection or an uninfected control (not recorded which). The CDR3 runs from the conserved cysteine through the conserved F or W. D genes are given only for firm matches. Clone size is stated in some rows and not others, as once, few, many or a class when expanded.

CDR3aa: CASSDAGGTDTQYF
CDR3nt: TGTGCCAGCAGTGACGCGGGGGGCACAGATACGCAGTATTTT
d_gene: TRBD2
j_gene: TRBJ2-3
abundance: few
v_gene: TRBV6-4

CDR3aa: CASSQNAGGPQETQYF
CDR3nt: TGTGCCAGCAGCCAAAATGCGGGGGGACCGCAAGAGACCCAGTACTTC
d_gene: TRBD2
j_gene: TRBJ2-5
abundance: .
v_gene: TRBV3-1

CDR3aa: CASSQIRGRDEKLFF
CDR3nt: TGCGCCAGCAGCCAAATCAGGGGGCGAGATGAAAAACTGTTTTTT
d_gene: TRBD1
j_gene: TRBJ1-4
abundance: .
v_gene: TRBV4-3

CDR3aa: CASSRGQDTQYF
CDR3nt: TGTGCCAGCAGCAGGGGGCAAGATACGCAGTATTTT
d_gene: TRBD1
j_gene: TRBJ2-3
abundance: few
v_gene: TRBV5-5

CDR3aa: CSAQGTEDGKSSYNSPLHF
CDR3nt: TGCAGTGCGCAGGGGACTGAGGACGGAAAGAGCTCCTATAATTCACCCCTCCACTTT
d_gene: .
j_gene: TRBJ1-6
abundance: .
v_gene: TRBV20-1

CDR3aa: CASSWTGGDYGYTF
CDR3nt: TGTGCCAGCAGTTGGACAGGGGGCGACTATGGCTACACCTTC
d_gene: TRBD1
j_gene: TRBJ1-2
abundance: many
v_gene: TRBV6-6

CDR3aa: CASSSVGAGELFF
CDR3nt: TGTGCCAGCAGCTCCGTCGGCGCCGGGGAGCTGTTTTTT
d_gene: .
j_gene: TRBJ2-2
abundance: .
v_gene: TRBV7-3

CDR3aa: CASRRQGNTGELFF
CDR3nt: TGTGCCAGCAGGAGGCAGGGGAACACCGGGGAGCTGTTTTTT
d_gene: .
j_gene: TRBJ2-2
abundance: few
v_gene: TRBV6-4

CDR3aa: CASSDSPGQGPHEQYF
CDR3nt: TGTGCCAGCAGTGACTCACCGGGACAGGGCCCCCACGAGCAGTACTTC
d_gene: TRBD1
j_gene: TRBJ2-7
abundance: .
v_gene: TRBV6-4

CDR3aa: CASLRAVGSPLHF
CDR3nt: TGTGCCAGCCTGAGGGCAGTAGGATCACCCCTCCACTTT
d_gene: .
j_gene: TRBJ1-6
abundance: many
v_gene: TRBV12-3/TRBV12-4

CDR3aa: CASSWAAGYEQYF
CDR3nt: TGTGCCAGCAGTTGGGCCGCCGGCTACGAGCAGTACTTC
d_gene: .
j_gene: TRBJ2-7
abundance: few
v_gene: TRBV27

CDR3aa: CASSSLAGPYNEQSF
CDR3nt: TGTGCCAGCAGCTCACTAGCGGGGCCTTACAATGAGCAGTCCTTC
d_gene: TRBD2
j_gene: TRBJ2-1
abundance: .
v_gene: TRBV7-7

CDR3aa: CASQDGSNQPQHF
CDR3nt: TGTGCCAGCCAGGACGGTAGCAATCAGCCCCAGCATTTT
d_gene: .
j_gene: TRBJ1-5
abundance: many
v_gene: TRBV2

CDR3aa: CASSLFSQETQYF
CDR3nt: TGTGCCAGCAGCCTGTTTAGTCAAGAGACCCAGTACTTC
d_gene: .
j_gene: TRBJ2-5
abundance: .
v_gene: TRBV5-5

CDR3aa: CASSARNEQFF
CDR3nt: TGTGCCAGCAGCGCTCGCAATGAGCAGTTCTTC
d_gene: .
j_gene: TRBJ2-1
abundance: .
v_gene: TRBV6-5